This T cell receptor beta chain was captured by sequencing in a study of OX40 agonist ivuxolimab in advanced cancers. In the study overall: Prior therapy, whether anti-PD-1, anti-PD-L1 or anti-CTLA-4, was allowed, and roughly 41% had some. Study results and caveats: CD8+ T cells were the subset that, on average, had more expanded clones than CD4+.

Assay: immunoSEQ multiplex PCR; the TCRdb copy retains only in-frame clones and omits some. The sample comprises some 100,000 clones, roughly nine tenths of which are singletons, and over 0.65% rests with the top ten. The V and J ends lost 4 bases and 1 base respectively, with 11 bases between them. This CDR3 is built from 14 residues. Germline V gene data show CDR1 as SGHRS and CDR2 as YFSETQ. As concerns this clone: The antigen is not known.

The rearrangement joins TRBV5-1 to TRBJ2-5; D unresolved. The TCR sequence derives from an adult with an advanced solid tumor such as melanoma, head and neck, liver or kidney cancer. This specimen consisted of CD4+ or CD8+ T cells sorted from blood, obtained in a trial of the OX40 agonist ivuxolimab. The CDR3 reads CASSIGRSQETQYF. The CDR3, as DNA: TGCGCCAGCAGCATAGGACGGAGCCAAGAGACCCAGTACTTC.